This T cell receptor beta chain was sequenced for a study of T cells in Graves' hyperthyroidism and ophthalmopathy (dated by TCRdb to 2018 to 2020). Context from the whole study: Peripheral blood was sampled at the time of initial diagnosis, prior to any treatment. A discovery cohort of about 96 patients, approximately 45 with Graves' ophthalmopathy and approximately 55 with stable Graves' hyperthyroidism, was used to find distinguishing TCR V-J signatures. Whether ophthalmopathy could be predicted prospectively was tested in an independent validation cohort made up of about 20 hyperthyroidism patients plus 17 patients who later progressed to ophthalmopathy. The study also compared thyroid tissue and blood T-cell repertoires from about six Graves' hyperthyroidism patients. The paper describes TCR Vbeta CDR3 sequencing of 140 or so peripheral blood samples, made up of some 40 ophthalmopathy patients, some 76 hyperthyroidism patients and 17 progressor patients. The 100 discovery patients were randomly split 7:3 into training and test sets. Once sampling was done, hyperthyroidism patients were given methimazole at a starting dose of 30 mg daily, whereas ophthalmopathy patients were given high-dose intravenous methylprednisolone. Study-wide conclusions, independent of this receptor: Sample size was not statistically predetermined, and blinding of investigators to group allocation was not performed. Ophthalmopathy was separated from stable hyperthyroidism by a 13 V-J signature model, with 85% to 90% sensitivity and roughly 84% specificity obtained in cross-validation and 80%/75% obtained in testing. In validation, the model predicted progression to ophthalmopathy with approximately 69% sensitivity and roughly 75% specificity, a median of around 6.6 months before onset. Most expanded thyroid clonotypes (frequency above 0.001) were also detected in blood, a finding suggesting that blood repertoires may reflect thyroid immune responses.

Stable Graves' hyperthyroidism was defined as no progression to ophthalmopathy during 18 months of follow-up. The hyperthyroidism patients were between 18 and 65 years old and newly diagnosed, with a disease duration of less than 2 months. The study excluded patients with uncontrolled infections, other autoimmune diseases, pregnancy or lactation. Diagnoses were established on the basis of clinical symptoms, serum thyroxine and TRAb, thyroid ultrasound, and orbital computed tomography. PBMCs were isolated from about 9 ml of fresh peripheral blood by Ficoll-Paque density gradient centrifugation. Total RNA was extracted with Trizol reagent, and quality was checked on an Agilent 2100 Bioanalyzer. CDR1 and CDR2 (MGHRA, YSYEKL) derive from the germline V gene. The CDR3 spans 14 residues, from the cysteine through the phenylalanine. Kept here is only the CDR3 DNA, which spans 42 bases and is read in frame from base 1. Cut back by 1 base and 11 bases, the V and J ends lie 17 bases apart.

The TCR beta CDR3 regions were amplified from RNA transcripts. The TCR CDR3 was subjected to a first round of RT-PCR using the HTBI primer set and the Qiagen OneStep RT-PCR kit. Libraries were constructed in a second round of multiplex PCR, after which size selection and purification were carried out. Paired-end sequencing of the libraries was performed with 100 bp reads on an Illumina HiSeq2000. The authors processed their data as follows. Raw data were processed with SOAPnuke, discarding reads with adapters, uncalled bases, mean Phred below 15, or no exact constant-primer or identifier match. COPE v1.2.5 was used to merge high-quality paired reads, and clonotypes were defined as unique nucleotide sequences. MiTCR v1.1 was used to align the clonotypes against IMGT TRBV, TRBD and TRBJ reference segments. Only V-J combinations with frequency above 0.0001, covering roughly 99% of repertoires, were analysed. The TCS score was defined as the ratio of F50 (clonal expansion) to E x V (chaos), calculated using BLOSUM62-based TCRdist between CDR3 peptides within each V-J. Welch's t-statistics and random forest reduced 500 to 550 V-J features to under 15, which were used in a naive Bayes classifier (R e1071). TCRdb applied fastp at Q25 and MiXCR to the public reads, then kept only in-frame beta chains. Rows are combined by CDR3 protein, so each entry shows the most common genes and DNA. The V and J calls reflect TCRdb's pipeline rather than the authors' work. In all, the sample holds 300,000 to 400,000 distinct CDR3 sequences, and roughly 13% of those were seen once. Around a tenth of the sample comes from the top ten.

Note on this clonotype: Its binding antigen is unknown. Qualities for individual bases were not recorded, and no much larger clone is one base off.

This receptor chain uses TRBV4-1 and TRBJ2-5, and TRBD1 may be the D gene, going by 6 matching bases. The origin of this receptor is a woman aged 18-35 years with Graves' hyperthyroidism. The sequenced sample was blood. DNA sequence: TGCGCCAGCAGCCAAGCTCCCTCTGGGGGCTATCAGTACTTC. This encodes CASSQAPSGGYQYF.